The rows below give T cell receptor beta chains drawn from one sample of a study of T cell responses to AZD1222 COVID-19 vaccine. Measured with immunoSEQ multiplex PCR; TCRdb has only the in-frame clones, and not every one. In the table there are over 50,000 clones, 81% of which are singletons. This specimen consisted of peripheral blood, obtained 28 days after the second AZD1222 dose. All receptors derive from an adult who received the AZD1222 COVID-19 vaccine. Each CDR3 is given with its conserved first and last residue. Fields, in order: clone size, V gene, J gene, CDR3 protein. For some rows the clone size is stated as once, few or many, or as a class when expanded; others skip it.

clone_size: -; v_call: TRBV18; j_call: TRBJ2-3; cdr3_aa: CASSKDGTGWISGDTQYF
clone_size: few; v_call: TRBV10-3; j_call: TRBJ2-3; cdr3_aa: CAIDEYGTDTQYF
clone_size: -; v_call: TRBV5-1; j_call: TRBJ2-3; cdr3_aa: CASSLGGVGDTQYF
clone_size: -; v_call: TRBV10-3; j_call: TRBJ1-5; cdr3_aa: CAISWDSNQPQHF
clone_size: -; v_call: TRBV6-5; j_call: TRBJ1-3; cdr3_aa: CASRSGGAGNTIYF
clone_size: -; v_call: TRBV7-2; j_call: TRBJ2-7; cdr3_aa: CASSSGLIGAYGFEQYF
clone_size: -; v_call: TRBV6-5; j_call: TRBJ2-2; cdr3_aa: CASSTGAGGELFF
clone_size: -; v_call: TRBV29-1; j_call: TRBJ2-5; cdr3_aa: CSAPQAGGFETQYF
clone_size: medium-sized; v_call: TRBV4-2; j_call: TRBJ1-4; cdr3_aa: CASSPQLGGTGAEKLFF
clone_size: -; v_call: TRBV29-1; j_call: TRBJ2-7; cdr3_aa: CSVAGTSGRSSYEQYF
clone_size: once; v_call: TRBV10-3; j_call: TRBJ1-1; cdr3_aa: CAITAGVRNTEAFF
clone_size: few; v_call: TRBV7-2; j_call: TRBJ2-3; cdr3_aa: CASSLRAESTDTQYF
clone_size: once; v_call: TRBV7-2; j_call: TRBJ2-1; cdr3_aa: CASSLRGQGLLNEQFF
clone_size: -; v_call: TRBV29-1; j_call: TRBJ2-3; cdr3_aa: CSVESDTLGPPRGLPADTQYF
clone_size: -; v_call: TRBV19; j_call: TRBJ1-6; cdr3_aa: CASSQAAGQGGSADSPLHF
clone_size: -; v_call: TRBV28; j_call: TRBJ1-5; cdr3_aa: CASSPTGGRNQPQHF
clone_size: few; v_call: TRBV16; j_call: TRBJ1-4; cdr3_aa: CASRPGQRAANEKLFF
clone_size: -; v_call: TRBV12-3/TRBV12-4; j_call: TRBJ1-1; cdr3_aa: CASLRNRNTEAFF
clone_size: few; v_call: TRBV12-3/TRBV12-4; j_call: TRBJ2-7; cdr3_aa: CASSLRADEQYF
clone_size: -; v_call: TRBV10-3; j_call: TRBJ2-7; cdr3_aa: CAISATSGRAYEQYF
clone_size: -; v_call: TRBV20-1; j_call: TRBJ1-1; cdr3_aa: CSATSRPEAFF
clone_size: once; v_call: TRBV7-8; j_call: TRBJ2-1; cdr3_aa: CASTAYGRGYNEQFF
clone_size: -; v_call: TRBV3-1/TRBV3-2; j_call: TRBJ2-7; cdr3_aa: CASSRTSGSYEQYF
clone_size: once; v_call: TRBV7-2; j_call: TRBJ1-1; cdr3_aa: CASSFYRVGSEAFF
clone_size: -; v_call: TRBV7-9; j_call: TRBJ2-7; cdr3_aa: CASSPRGRTNYEQYF
clone_size: few; v_call: TRBV9; j_call: TRBJ2-3; cdr3_aa: CASSGQGGTDTQYF
clone_size: -; v_call: TRBV29-1; j_call: TRBJ2-1; cdr3_aa: CSVDRSGPPVFEQFF
clone_size: -; v_call: TRBV7-3; j_call: TRBJ2-1; cdr3_aa: CASSSSGTTVASEQFF
clone_size: -; v_call: TRBV5-1; j_call: TRBJ2-6; cdr3_aa: CASSSGTASSGANVLTF
clone_size: -; v_call: TRBV15; j_call: TRBJ2-5; cdr3_aa: CATSRFGEKTQYF
clone_size: -; v_call: TRBV30; j_call: TRBJ1-4; cdr3_aa: CAWADREGEKLFF
clone_size: -; v_call: TRBV4-3; j_call: TRBJ2-5; cdr3_aa: CASSHETGTSGRETQYF
clone_size: -; v_call: TRBV25-1; j_call: TRBJ2-3; cdr3_aa: CASSEEGVSRPTDTQYF
clone_size: -; v_call: TRBV6-5; j_call: TRBJ2-2; cdr3_aa: CASRSGSNTGELFF
clone_size: once; v_call: TRBV30; j_call: TRBJ1-1; cdr3_aa: CAWSVPRTGASTEAFF
clone_size: -; v_call: TRBV24-1; j_call: TRBJ2-2; cdr3_aa: CATSDQTTGRAGELFF
clone_size: -; v_call: TRBV6-2/TRBV6-3; j_call: TRBJ2-1; cdr3_aa: CASSPSPLAGGAYNEQFF
clone_size: -; v_call: TRBV10-3; j_call: TRBJ2-7; cdr3_aa: CAIRGTSGSHEQYF
clone_size: -; v_call: TRBV19; j_call: TRBJ2-7; cdr3_aa: CASSMRDGPYEQYF
clone_size: -; v_call: TRBV27; j_call: TRBJ2-6; cdr3_aa: CASCLPTGGGTANVLTF
clone_size: -; v_call: TRBV4-1; j_call: TRBJ2-1; cdr3_aa: CASSQGQGYNEQFF
clone_size: few; v_call: TRBV7-9; j_call: TRBJ2-7; cdr3_aa: CASSLQGPPYEQYF
clone_size: -; v_call: TRBV11-2; j_call: TRBJ2-3; cdr3_aa: CASSLAGTVTDTQYF
clone_size: -; v_call: TRBV10-3; j_call: TRBJ2-7; cdr3_aa: CAISVTSGSYEQYF
clone_size: -; v_call: TRBV6-4; j_call: TRBJ1-4; cdr3_aa: CASSPGRDGNEKLFF
clone_size: -; v_call: TRBV20-1; j_call: TRBJ1-2; cdr3_aa: CSARDDGYTF
clone_size: -; v_call: TRBV5-1; j_call: TRBJ2-7; cdr3_aa: CASSKEQGAREQYF
clone_size: -; v_call: TRBV7-3; j_call: TRBJ2-2; cdr3_aa: CASSSVRGELFF
clone_size: -; v_call: TRBV28; j_call: TRBJ1-5; cdr3_aa: CASSSVYDRSNQPQHF
clone_size: once; v_call: TRBV28; j_call: TRBJ1-4; cdr3_aa: CASSLGSGGWDEKLFF
clone_size: -; v_call: TRBV7-2; j_call: TRBJ2-7; cdr3_aa: CASSLGFGAGVYEQYF
clone_size: once; v_call: TRBV9; j_call: TRBJ2-3; cdr3_aa: CASSEDLSGSTDTQYF
clone_size: -; v_call: TRBV30; j_call: TRBJ1-4; cdr3_aa: CACSRGEKLFF
clone_size: -; v_call: TRBV5-1; j_call: TRBJ2-3; cdr3_aa: CASRYRLVGGSTDTQYF
clone_size: medium-sized; v_call: TRBV7-9; j_call: TRBJ2-7; cdr3_aa: CASSFPREDYEQYF
clone_size: -; v_call: TRBV11-2; j_call: TRBJ1-1; cdr3_aa: CASSASREWLLNTEAFF
clone_size: -; v_call: TRBV7-8; j_call: TRBJ2-7; cdr3_aa: CASSQGLAGVLMGEQYF
clone_size: once; v_call: TRBV7-2; j_call: TRBJ2-1; cdr3_aa: CASSLGTFSYNEQFF
clone_size: -; v_call: TRBV5-4; j_call: TRBJ1-2; cdr3_aa: CASSSGDSSLGGYTF